The T cell receptor (beta chain) described here comes from a study of early T cells in non-severe SARS-CoV-2 infection. Looking at the study overall: Investigators sequenced bulk RNA drawn from unsorted whole blood, and chains remained unpaired.

Unique molecular identifiers (one per individual cDNA molecule) were attached. Using its own MiXCR run on the 5' RACE reads, TCRdb lists one record per CDR3 protein. The table has about 83,000 distinct CDR3 sequences, roughly an eighth seen once. This clonotype occurred a few times. What it binds is not known. Overall study results and limits: VDJdb-based annotation leaned toward anti-spike CD8 responses and missed private and CD4 specificities.

The germline V gene has CDR1 SEHNR and CDR2 FQNEAQ (reference sequence). The CDR3 is 13 residues long. Deletions cut 5 bases from V and 4 bases from J, with 10 bases between. Sequencing used whole blood. The receptor comes from an adult who was a healthcare worker with PCR-confirmed SARS-CoV-2 infection or an uninfected control (not recorded which). The V call is TRBV7-9, the J call TRBJ2-3; possibly TRBD2 for D (5 bases). CDR3 amino acids: CASSRGGPDTQYF. As DNA, the CDR3 is TGTGCCAGCAGCCGTGGAGGACCAGATACGCAGTATTTT.